The 3 T cell receptor beta chains given below trace back to one sample, sequenced in a study of radiotherapy plus CTLA-4 blockade in lung cancer. Libraries were prepared by immunoSEQ multiplex PCR; TCRdb keeps only in-frame clonotypes and omits some of them. The sample has about 88,000 clones; about two thirds are singletons. The sequenced sample was peripheral blood, obtained from a patient treated with radiotherapy plus ipilimumab. All receptors come from a human donor with non-small cell lung cancer that progressed on radiotherapy plus ipilimumab.

The CDR3 sequence is CASNLGETQYF. The CDR3 bases are TGTGCCAGCAACCTGGGAGAGACCCAGTACTTC. J is TRBJ2-5 and V is TRBV7-8; D gene ambiguous. Germline V gene lookup returns CDR1 SGHVS and CDR2 FQNEAQ. The ends were cut back, 7 bases at V and 4 bases at J, with 7 bases in the middle. The CDR3 is 11 amino acids.

This clone has more than one count but fewer than ten. This chain connects TRBV6-5 to TRBJ1-5, with D tentatively TRBD1 (5 bases). Trimming shortened V by 6 bases and J by 7 bases, and 13 bases separated the two germline ends. Germline V CDR1 and CDR2: MNHEY, SVGAGI. The CDR3 is made up of 13 amino acids. The CDR3 nucleotides read TGTGCCAGCAGAGACAGAGGATACCAGCCCCAGCATTTT. Its translation is CASRDRGYQPQHF.

This clone showed up just once. The chain employs TRBV2 and TRBJ2-3; the match to TRBD1 covers 8 bases. Germline CDR1 is SNHLY and CDR2 is FYNNEI. This CDR3 has 13 amino acids. V shed 10 bases and J 4 bases; nucleotides not matched to a gene: 7. This CDR3 is CAISDRAADTQYF. The DNA for the CDR3 is TGTGCCATCTCGGACAGGGCCGCAGATACGCAGTATTTT.